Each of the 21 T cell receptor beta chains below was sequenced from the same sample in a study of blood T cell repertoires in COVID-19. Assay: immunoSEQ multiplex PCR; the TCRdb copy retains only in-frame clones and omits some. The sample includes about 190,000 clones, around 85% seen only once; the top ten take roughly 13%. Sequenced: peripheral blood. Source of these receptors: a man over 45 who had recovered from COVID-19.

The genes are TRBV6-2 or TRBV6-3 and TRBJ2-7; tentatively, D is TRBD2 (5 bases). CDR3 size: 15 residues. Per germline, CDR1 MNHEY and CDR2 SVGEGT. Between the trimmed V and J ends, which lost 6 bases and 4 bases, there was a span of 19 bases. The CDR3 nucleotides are TGTGCCAGCAGCCTCAGGAGGAGCCCTGTTTACGAGCAGTACTTC. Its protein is CASSLRRSPVYEQYF.

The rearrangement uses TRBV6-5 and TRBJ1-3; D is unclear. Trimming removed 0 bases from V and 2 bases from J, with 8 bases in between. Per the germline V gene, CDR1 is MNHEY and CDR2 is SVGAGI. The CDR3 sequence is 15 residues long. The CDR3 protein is CASSYSLSAGNTIYF. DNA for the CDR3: TGTGCCAGCAGTTACTCGTTGTCAGCTGGAAACACCATATATTTT.

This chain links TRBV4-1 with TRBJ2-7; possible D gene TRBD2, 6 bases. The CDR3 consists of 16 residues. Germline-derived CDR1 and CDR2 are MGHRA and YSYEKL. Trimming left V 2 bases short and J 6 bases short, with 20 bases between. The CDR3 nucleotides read TGCGCCAGCAGCCAATGGTCTCGGGCCGCCGGGGGCGAGCAGTACTTC. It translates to CASSQWSRAAGGEQYF.

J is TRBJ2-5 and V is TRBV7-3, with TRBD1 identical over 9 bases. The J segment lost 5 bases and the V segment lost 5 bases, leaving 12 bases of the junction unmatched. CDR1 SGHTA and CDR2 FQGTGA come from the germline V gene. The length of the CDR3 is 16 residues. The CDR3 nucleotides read TGTGCCAGCAGCCCGACGGGACAGGGATCGGGGGAGACCCAGTACTTC. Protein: CASSPTGQGSGETQYF.

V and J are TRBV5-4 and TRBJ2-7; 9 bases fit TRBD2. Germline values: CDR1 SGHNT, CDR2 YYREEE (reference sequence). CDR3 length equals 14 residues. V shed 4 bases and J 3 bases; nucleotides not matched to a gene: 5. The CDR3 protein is CASSAGGAGYEQYF. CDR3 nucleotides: TGTGCCAGCAGCGCGGGGGGGGCCGGCTACGAGCAGTACTTC.

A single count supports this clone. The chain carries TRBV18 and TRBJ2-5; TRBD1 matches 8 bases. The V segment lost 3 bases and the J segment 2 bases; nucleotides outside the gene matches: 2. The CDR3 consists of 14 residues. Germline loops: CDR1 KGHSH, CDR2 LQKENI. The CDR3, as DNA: TGTGCCAGCTCACCGGGGACAGGACAAGAGACCCAGTACTTC. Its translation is CASSPGTGQETQYF.

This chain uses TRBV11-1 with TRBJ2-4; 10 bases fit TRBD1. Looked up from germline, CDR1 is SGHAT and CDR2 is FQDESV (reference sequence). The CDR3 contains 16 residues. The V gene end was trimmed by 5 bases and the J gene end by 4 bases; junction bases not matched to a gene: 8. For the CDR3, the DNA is TGTGCCAGCAGCCCACGGGACAGGGGATGGAAAAACATTCAGTACTTC. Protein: CASSPRDRGWKNIQYF.

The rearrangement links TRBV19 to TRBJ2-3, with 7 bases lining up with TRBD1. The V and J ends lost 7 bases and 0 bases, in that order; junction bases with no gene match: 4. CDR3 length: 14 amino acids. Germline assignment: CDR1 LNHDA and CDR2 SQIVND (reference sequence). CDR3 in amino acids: CASKRGRSTDTQYF. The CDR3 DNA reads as TGTGCCAGTAAGAGGGGGCGGAGCACAGATACGCAGTATTTT.

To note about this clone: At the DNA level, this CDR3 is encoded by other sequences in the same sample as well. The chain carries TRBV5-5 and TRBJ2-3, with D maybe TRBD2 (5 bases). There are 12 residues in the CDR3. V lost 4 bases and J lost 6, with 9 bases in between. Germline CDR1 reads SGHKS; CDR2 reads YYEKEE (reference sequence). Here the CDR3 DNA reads TGTGCCAGCAGCCCAGGCGGGGATACGCAGTATTTT. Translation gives CASSPGGDTQYF. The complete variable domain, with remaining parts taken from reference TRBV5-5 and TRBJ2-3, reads DAGVTQSPTHLIKTRGQQVTLRCSPISGHKSVSWYQQVLGQGPQFIFQYYEKEERGRGNFPDRFSARQFPNYSSELNVNALLLGDSALYLCASSPGGDTQYFGPGTRLTVL.

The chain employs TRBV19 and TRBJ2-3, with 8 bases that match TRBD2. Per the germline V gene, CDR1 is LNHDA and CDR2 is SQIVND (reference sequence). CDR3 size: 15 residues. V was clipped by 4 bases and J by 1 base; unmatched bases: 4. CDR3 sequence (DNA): TGTGCCAGTAGTAACCAAGCGGGAGGCACAGATACGCAGTATTTT. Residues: CASSNQAGGTDTQYF.

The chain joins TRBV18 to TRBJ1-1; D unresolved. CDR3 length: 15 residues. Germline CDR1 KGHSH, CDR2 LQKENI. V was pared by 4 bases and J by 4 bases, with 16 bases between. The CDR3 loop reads CASSLASPPGTEAFF. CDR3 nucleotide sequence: TGTGCCAGCTCACTTGCATCACCCCCGGGCACTGAAGCTTTCTTT.

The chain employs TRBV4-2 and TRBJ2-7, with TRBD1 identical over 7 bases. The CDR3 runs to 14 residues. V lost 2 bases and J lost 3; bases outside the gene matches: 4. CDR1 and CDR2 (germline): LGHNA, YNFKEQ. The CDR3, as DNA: TGTGCCAGCAGCCAACCTCCAGGGGGCTACGAGCAGTACTTC. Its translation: CASSQPPGGYEQYF.

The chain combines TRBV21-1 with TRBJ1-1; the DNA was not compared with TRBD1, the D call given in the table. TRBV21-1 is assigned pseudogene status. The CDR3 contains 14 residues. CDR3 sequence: CASGGQGLNTEAFF. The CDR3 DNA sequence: TGTGCCAGCGGGGGACAGGGGTTGAACACTGAAGCTTTCTTT.

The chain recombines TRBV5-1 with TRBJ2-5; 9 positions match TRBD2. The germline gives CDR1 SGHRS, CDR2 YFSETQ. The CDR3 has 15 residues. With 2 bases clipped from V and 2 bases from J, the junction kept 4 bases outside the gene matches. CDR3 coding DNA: TGCGCCAGCAGCTTACAGCGGGGGGCTCAAGAGACCCAGTACTTC. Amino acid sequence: CASSLQRGAQETQYF.

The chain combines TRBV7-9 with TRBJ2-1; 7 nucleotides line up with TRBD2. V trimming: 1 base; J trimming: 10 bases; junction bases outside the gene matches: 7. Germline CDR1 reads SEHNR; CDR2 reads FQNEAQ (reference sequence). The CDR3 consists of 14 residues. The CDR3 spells CASSLVSLLAEQFF. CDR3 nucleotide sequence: TGTGCCAGCAGCTTAGTGTCGCTACTAGCGGAGCAGTTCTTC. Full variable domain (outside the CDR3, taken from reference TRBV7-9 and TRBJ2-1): DTGVSQNPRHKITKRGQNVTFRCDPISEHNRLYWYRQTLGQGPEFLTYFQNEAQLEKSRLLSDRFSAERPKGSFSTLEIQRTEQGDSAMYLCASSLVSLLAEQFFGPGTRLTVL.

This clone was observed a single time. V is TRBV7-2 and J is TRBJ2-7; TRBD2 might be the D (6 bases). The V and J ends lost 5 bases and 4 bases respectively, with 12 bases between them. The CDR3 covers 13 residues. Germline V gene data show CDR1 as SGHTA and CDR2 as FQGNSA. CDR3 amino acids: CASSAQAGYEQYF. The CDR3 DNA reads TGTGCCAGCAGCGCCCAGGCGGGGTACGAGCAGTACTTC.

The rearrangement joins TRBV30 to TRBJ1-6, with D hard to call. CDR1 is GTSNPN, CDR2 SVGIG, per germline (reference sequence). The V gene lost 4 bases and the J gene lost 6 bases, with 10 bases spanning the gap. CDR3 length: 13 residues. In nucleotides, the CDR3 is TGTGCCTGGATTGATACTTTTAATTCACCCCTCCACTTT. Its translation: CAWIDTFNSPLHF.

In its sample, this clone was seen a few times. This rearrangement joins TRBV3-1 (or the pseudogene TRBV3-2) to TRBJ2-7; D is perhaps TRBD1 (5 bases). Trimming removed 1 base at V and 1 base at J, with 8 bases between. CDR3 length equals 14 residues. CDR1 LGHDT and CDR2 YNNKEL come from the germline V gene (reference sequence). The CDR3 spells CASSQVAGSYEQYF. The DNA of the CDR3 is TGTGCCAGCAGCCAAGTGGCAGGGTCCTACGAGCAGTACTTC.

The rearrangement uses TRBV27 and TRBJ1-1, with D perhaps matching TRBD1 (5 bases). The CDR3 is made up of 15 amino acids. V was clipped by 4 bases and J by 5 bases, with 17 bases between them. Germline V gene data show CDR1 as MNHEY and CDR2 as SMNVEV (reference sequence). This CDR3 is CASSYRGRATTEAFF. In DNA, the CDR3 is TGTGCCAGCAGTTATAGAGGCAGGGCGACGACTGAAGCTTTCTTT.

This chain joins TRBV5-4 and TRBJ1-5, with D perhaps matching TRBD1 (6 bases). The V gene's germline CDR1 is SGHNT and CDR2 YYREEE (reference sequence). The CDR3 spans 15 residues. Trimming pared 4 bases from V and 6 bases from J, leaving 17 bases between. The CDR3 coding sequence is TGTGCCAGCAGCCGTACTCCGACAGGCTCTCAGCCCCAGCATTTT. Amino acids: CASSRTPTGSQPQHF.

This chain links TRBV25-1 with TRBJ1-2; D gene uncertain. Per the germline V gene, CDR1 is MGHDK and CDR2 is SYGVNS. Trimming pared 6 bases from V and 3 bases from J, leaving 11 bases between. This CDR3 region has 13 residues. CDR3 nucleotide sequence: TGTGCCAGCAGCACAACCGGGTACTATGGCTACACCTTC. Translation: CASSTTGYYGYTF.